Given below is one T cell receptor (beta chain) in context. TCRdb's table, derived via immunoSEQ multiplex PCR, lists solely in-frame clones and lacks some. The sample yields over 150,000 clones, 90% seen once. This entry belongs to a study of control samples from healthy donors and cancer patients. The sample comprised blood. The origin of this receptor is a woman between 45 and 65 years old in good health.

The CDR3 reads CASKLGHRLTSYEQYF. The CDR3 nucleotides read TGTGCCAGTAAATTAGGACATCGACTTACTTCCTACGAGCAGTACTTC. V gene TRBV19 combines with J gene TRBJ2-7; D possibly corresponds to TRBD1 (5 bases). The V end was cut by 7 bases, the J end by 1 base, with 20 bases between. Germline CDR1 LNHDA, CDR2 SQIVND (reference sequence). The CDR3 runs to 16 residues.